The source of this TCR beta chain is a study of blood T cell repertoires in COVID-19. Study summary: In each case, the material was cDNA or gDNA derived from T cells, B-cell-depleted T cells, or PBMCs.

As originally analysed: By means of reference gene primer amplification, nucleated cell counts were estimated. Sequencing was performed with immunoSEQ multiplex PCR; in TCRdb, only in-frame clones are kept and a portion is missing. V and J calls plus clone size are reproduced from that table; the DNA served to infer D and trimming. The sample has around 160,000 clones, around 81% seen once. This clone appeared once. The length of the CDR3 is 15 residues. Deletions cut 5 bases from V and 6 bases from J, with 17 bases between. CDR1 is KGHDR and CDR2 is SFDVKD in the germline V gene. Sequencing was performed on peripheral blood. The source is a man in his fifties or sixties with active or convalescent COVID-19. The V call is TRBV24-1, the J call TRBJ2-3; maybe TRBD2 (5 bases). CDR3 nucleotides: TGTGCCACCAGTGCCCCAGGTGCCCGCGGGGATACGCAGTATTTT. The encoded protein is CATSAPGARGDTQYF.